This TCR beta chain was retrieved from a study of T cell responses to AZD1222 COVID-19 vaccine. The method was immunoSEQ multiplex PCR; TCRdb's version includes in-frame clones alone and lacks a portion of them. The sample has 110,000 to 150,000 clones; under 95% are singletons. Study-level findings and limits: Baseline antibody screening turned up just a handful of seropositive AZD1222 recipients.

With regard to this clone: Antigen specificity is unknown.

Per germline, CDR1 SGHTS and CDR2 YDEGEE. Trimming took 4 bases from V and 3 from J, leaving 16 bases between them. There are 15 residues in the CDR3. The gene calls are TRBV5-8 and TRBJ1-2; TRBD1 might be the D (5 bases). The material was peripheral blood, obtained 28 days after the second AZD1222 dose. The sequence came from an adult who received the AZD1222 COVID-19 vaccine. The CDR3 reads CASSPESGTYYGYTF. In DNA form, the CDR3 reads TGTGCCAGCAGCCCTGAGTCCGGGACCTACTATGGCTACACCTTC.